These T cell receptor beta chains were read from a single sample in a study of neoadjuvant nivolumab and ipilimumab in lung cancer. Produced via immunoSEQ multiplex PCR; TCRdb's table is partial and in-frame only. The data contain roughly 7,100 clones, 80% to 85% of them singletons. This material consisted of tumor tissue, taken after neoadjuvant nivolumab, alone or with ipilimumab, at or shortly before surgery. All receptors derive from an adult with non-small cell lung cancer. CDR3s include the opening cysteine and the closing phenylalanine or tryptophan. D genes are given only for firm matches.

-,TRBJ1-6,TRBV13,CASARANSPLHF
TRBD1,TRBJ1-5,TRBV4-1,CASSQGLGQGYNQPQHF
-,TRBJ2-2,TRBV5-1,CASSLDSTGELFF
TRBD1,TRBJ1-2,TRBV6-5,CASRKQGARGYTF
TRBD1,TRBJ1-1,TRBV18,CASSPGTGVGTEAFF
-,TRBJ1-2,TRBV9,CASSGPIPYGYTF
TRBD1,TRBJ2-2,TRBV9,CASSSGQGYAGELFF
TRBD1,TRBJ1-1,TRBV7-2,CASSPSPVQGANTEAFF
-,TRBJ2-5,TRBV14,CASSQGGAETQYF
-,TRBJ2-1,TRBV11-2,CASSLWSGYNEQFF
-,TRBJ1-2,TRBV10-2,CASSERGRYYGYTF
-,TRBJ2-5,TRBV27,CASSLAASQETQYF
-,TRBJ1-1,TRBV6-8,CAGGVEAFF
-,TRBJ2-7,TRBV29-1,CSVHGPLYNEQYF
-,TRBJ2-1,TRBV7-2,CASSLVWSDEQFF
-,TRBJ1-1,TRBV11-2,CASSLGQGSTEAFF
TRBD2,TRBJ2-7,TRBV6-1,CASSGRTRYGEQYF
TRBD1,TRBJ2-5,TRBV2,CASERGTAFQETQYF
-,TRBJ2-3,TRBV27,CASSLESPSTDTQYF
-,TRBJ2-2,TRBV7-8,CASQGPMTGELFF
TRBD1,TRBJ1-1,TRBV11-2,CASSGWTGSKTEAFF
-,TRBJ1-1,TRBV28,CACSQVWTEAFF
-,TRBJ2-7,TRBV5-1,CASSLDTSPVEQYF
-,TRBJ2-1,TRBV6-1,CASSEVAGSYNEQFF
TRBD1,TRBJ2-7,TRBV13,CASSPRGQGAYEQYF
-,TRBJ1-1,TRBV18,CASSQDIFGSDTEAFF
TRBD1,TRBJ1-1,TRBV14,CASRPLPGQGGRMAEAFF
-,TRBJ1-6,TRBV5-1,CASSLDAGLSSPLHF
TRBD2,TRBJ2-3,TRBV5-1,CASLSYGGAGDTQYF
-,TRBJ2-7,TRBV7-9,CASSLQAYEQYF
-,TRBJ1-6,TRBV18,CASSTTGGYNSPLHF
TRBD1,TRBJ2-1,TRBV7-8,CASSIGQGEQFF
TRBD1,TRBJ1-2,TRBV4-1,CASTPRDRGLGYTF
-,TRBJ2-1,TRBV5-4,CASSDPTGAYNEQFF
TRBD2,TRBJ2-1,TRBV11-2,CASSHPASGDNEQFF
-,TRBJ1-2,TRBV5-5,CATSHGVGFGANYGYTF
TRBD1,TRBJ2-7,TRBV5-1,CASSFGTGSQEQYF
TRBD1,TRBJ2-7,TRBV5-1,CASSSDRGVVYEQYF
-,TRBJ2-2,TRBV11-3,CASSLDMNTGELFF
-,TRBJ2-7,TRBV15,CATSREWGLGFEQYF
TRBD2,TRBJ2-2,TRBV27,CASSLASGLADANTGELFF
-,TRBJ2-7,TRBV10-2,CASSEYATGYEQYF
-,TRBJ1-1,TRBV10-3,CAISFDPNTEAFF
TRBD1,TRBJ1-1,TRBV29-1,CSAKVGQVFTEAFF
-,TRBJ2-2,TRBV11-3,CASSFLTTGELFF
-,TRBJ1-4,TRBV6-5,CASSWTQGGGEKLFF
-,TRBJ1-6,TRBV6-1,CASRQVTRINSPLHF
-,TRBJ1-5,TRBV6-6,CASSYSGAAQPQHF
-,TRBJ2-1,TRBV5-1,CASSLYNNEQFF
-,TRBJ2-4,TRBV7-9,CASSLGVVELYF